Below are 20 T cell receptor beta chains sequenced from a single sample in a study of cytomegalovirus exposure and HLA in healthy donors. Repertoires were generated with immunoSEQ multiplex PCR, while TCRdb's copy carries only in-frame clones and drops some. The table shows tens of thousands of clones, with 94% occurring only once. The sample consisted of PBMCs. The receptors were sampled from a young woman in good health and CMV-seropositive.

V and J are TRBV1 and TRBJ1-2; TRBD1 is taken as the D call from the table, unchecked against the DNA. TRBV1 is a listed pseudogene. The CDR3 extends over 14 amino acids. The CDR3 spells CTSSTDRGSYGYTF. As DNA, the CDR3 is TGCACCAGCAGCACCGACAGGGGGTCGTATGGCTACACCTTC.

This clone was detected only a few times. The V gene is TRBV5-6, the J gene TRBJ2-2; 8 bases are a match to TRBD1. Germline loops: CDR1 SGHDT, CDR2 YYEEEE. Trimming took 0 bases from V and 5 from J; bases not matched to a gene: 9. The CDR3 spans 17 residues. CDR3 region: CASSLAYSRGLTGELFF. CDR3 DNA: TGTGCCAGCAGCTTGGCCTATTCCAGGGGGCTGACCGGGGAGCTGTTTTTT.

The rearrangement joins TRBV4-3 to TRBJ2-7; possible D gene TRBD1, 5 bases. The germline CDR1 and CDR2 sequences are LGHNA and YSLEER. The CDR3 is made up of 14 amino acids. Trimming left V 2 bases short and J 2 bases short, with 10 bases between. CDR3 DNA: TGCGCCAGCAGCCAAAGGGGTAACACCTACGAGCAGTACTTC. Its protein is CASSQRGNTYEQYF.

The V call is TRBV5-6, the J call TRBJ1-2; the match to TRBD1 covers 8 bases. The length of the CDR3 is 17 residues. Germline-derived CDR1 and CDR2 are SGHDT and YYEEEE. After removal of 5 bases from V and 3 bases from J, the junction contained 15 bases not matched to a gene. The CDR3: CASRRPIRQGLDYGYTF. Here the CDR3 DNA reads TGTGCCAGCAGACGTCCCATTCGACAGGGGTTAGACTATGGCTACACCTTC.

This clone was seen only a few times. This chain joins TRBV2 and TRBJ1-5; a possible D gene is TRBD1 (6 bases). Germline V gene data show CDR1 as SNHLY and CDR2 as FYNNEI. Trimming took off 5 bases at V and 5 bases at J, with 13 bases between the two ends. CDR3 length: 14 amino acids. In nucleotides, the CDR3 is TGTGCCAGCAGTTTCGACAGGCGAGATCAGCCCCAGCATTTT. Translation gives CASSFDRRDQPQHF.

The chain couples TRBV11-2 to TRBJ1-1; tentative D call: TRBD1 (6 bases). CDR3 size: 17 residues. The germline V gene has CDR1 SGHAT and CDR2 FQNNGV. Trimming removed 0 bases at V and 5 bases at J, with 19 bases between. The CDR3 loop is CASSLDIAGGWETEAFF. For the CDR3, the DNA is TGTGCCAGCAGCTTAGATATTGCGGGGGGCTGGGAAACTGAAGCTTTCTTT.

V is TRBV7-9 and J is TRBJ2-4; D possibly corresponds to TRBD2 (6 bases). V lost 5 bases and J 5 bases, leaving 10 bases between the germline ends. Germline assignment: CDR1 SEHNR and CDR2 FQNEAQ (reference sequence). The CDR3 runs 13 residues. CDR3 DNA sequence: TGTGCCAGCAGCCCACCGGGGGAAAACATTCAGTACTTC. Translated, it gives CASSPPGENIQYF.

The V gene is TRBV6-5, the J gene TRBJ1-5; TRBD1 aligns across 9 bases. Germline CDR1 MNHEY, CDR2 SVGAGI. J was trimmed by 4 bases and V by 5 bases; bases with no gene match: 6. This CDR3 has 15 amino acids. The CDR3 bases are TGTGCCAGCAGTGTTACCGGGACAGGGAATCAGCCCCAGCATTTT. Translated: CASSVTGTGNQPQHF.

V is TRBV7-3 and J is TRBJ1-1; 9 bases align to TRBD1. V gave up 5 bases and J gave up 4 bases; unmatched junction bases: 2. This CDR3 is 13 amino acids long. Germline-derived CDR1 and CDR2 are SGHTA and FQGTGA. In DNA form, the CDR3 reads TGTGCCAGCAGCACGACAGGGGGCACTGAAGCTTTCTTT. It specifies CASSTTGGTEAFF.

The rearrangement joins TRBV18 to TRBJ2-7; 12 bases fit TRBD2. The CDR3 extends over 14 amino acids. Germline assignment: CDR1 KGHSH and CDR2 LQKENI. The junction had 5 bases not matched to a gene; V was cut back by 2 bases and J by 9 bases. CDR3 nucleotide sequence: TGTGCCAGCTCACCAACTAGCGGGGGGAAGGGGCAGTACTTC. It codes for CASSPTSGGKGQYF.

This chain uses TRBV10-3 with TRBJ1-1, with D maybe TRBD1 (6 bases). This CDR3 comprises 14 residues. The germline V gene has CDR1 ENHRY and CDR2 SYGVKD. The V gene lost 2 bases and the J gene lost 1 base, with 8 bases spanning the gap. CDR3 loop: CAISEGQTNTEAFF. The CDR3 DNA reads TGTGCCATCAGTGAGGGACAGACGAACACTGAAGCTTTCTTT.

The chain carries TRBV27 and TRBJ2-7, with TRBD2 matching over 11 bases. The germline V gene has CDR1 MNHEY and CDR2 SMNVEV (reference sequence). This CDR3 contains 14 residues. Trimming cost V 5 bases and J 4 bases; bases outside gene matches: 4. In DNA, the CDR3 is TGTGCCAGCAGTGTTGGGACTAGCGGTTACGAGCAGTACTTC. It translates to CASSVGTSGYEQYF.

This clone was found a few times. The chain combines TRBV5-1 with TRBJ2-5; TRBD2 is a possible D gene (6 bases). The CDR3 contains 15 residues. Trimming pared 4 bases from V and 5 bases from J, leaving 18 bases between. CDR1 and CDR2 (germline): SGHRS, YFSETQ. The CDR3 loop reads CASSRKVSGAETQYF. Here the CDR3 DNA reads TGCGCCAGCAGCCGGAAGGTCTCGGGAGCTGAGACCCAGTACTTC.

The CDR3 DNA sequence: TGTGCCAGCAGCTTAAACCCCGGGGGGACCGGGGAGCTGTTTTTT. Protein sequence: CASSLNPGGTGELFF. This sequence joins TRBV11-2 and TRBJ2-2; 7 bases map to TRBD2. V lost 2 bases and J lost 5; bases outside the gene matches: 5. Germline V gives CDR1 SGHAT, CDR2 FQNNGV. This CDR3 comprises 15 residues.

CDR3 DNA: TGTGCCAGCAGCGAGGGGGTGGCTAGCGGGAGAGGCGAGCAGTACTTC. Translation: CASSEGVASGRGEQYF. V usage is TRBV9 and J usage is TRBJ2-7; 10 bases align to TRBD2. Germline V gives CDR1 SGDLS, CDR2 YYNGEE. The CDR3 loop spans 16 amino acids. V lost 3 bases and J lost 6; bases outside the gene matches: 12.

The chain couples TRBV7-9 to TRBJ2-7; possible D gene TRBD1, 6 bases. Looked up from germline, CDR1 is SEHNR and CDR2 is FQNEAQ (reference sequence). Trimming stripped 3 bases from V and 2 bases from J, with 14 bases between. The CDR3 has 15 residues. In DNA, the CDR3 is TGTGCCAGCAGCTTTCTGGGACAAGAAACCTACGAGCAGTACTTC. Protein sequence: CASSFLGQETYEQYF. Full variable domain (rest looked up from reference TRBV7-9 and TRBJ2-7): DTGVSQNPRHKITKRGQNVTFRCDPISEHNRLYWYRQTLGQGPEFLTYFQNEAQLEKSRLLSDRFSAERPKGSFSTLEIQRTEQGDSAMYLCASSFLGQETYEQYFGPGTRLTVT.

The CDR3, as DNA: TGTGCCAGCTCACGAGACACCGGGGAGCTGTTTTTT. Amino acids: CASSRDTGELFF. The chain uses TRBV19 and TRBJ2-2; D gene unclear. V was trimmed by 9 bases and J by 3 bases, leaving 8 bases between them. Per germline, CDR1 LNHDA and CDR2 SQIVND (reference sequence). The CDR3 is made up of 12 amino acids. Complete variable domain (other parts from reference TRBV19 and TRBJ2-2): DGGITQSPKYLFRKEGQNVTLSCEQNLNHDAMYWYRQDPGQGLRLIYYSQIVNDFQKGDIAEGYSVSREKKESFPLTVTSAQKNPTAFYLCASSRDTGELFFGEGSRLTVL.

The chain links TRBV9 to TRBJ1-4; 7 bases agree with TRBD1. Germline CDR1 and CDR2: SGDLS and YYNGEE. This CDR3 spans 16 amino acids. Trimming cost V 3 bases and J 6 bases; bases outside gene matches: 11. This chain's CDR3 is CASSGGPTGFYEKLFF. The CDR3 nucleotides are TGTGCCAGCAGCGGGGGGCCGACAGGGTTTTATGAAAAACTGTTTTTT.

The chain employs TRBV10-2 and TRBJ1-2, with D maybe TRBD1 (5 bases). The germline V and J ends were trimmed by 2 bases and 6 bases, with 10 bases remaining between them. This CDR3 has 13 residues. The germline V gene has CDR1 WSHSY and CDR2 SAAADI. DNA of the CDR3: TGCGCCAGCAGTGAGCAGGGATTCCATGGCTACACCTTC. It is translated as CASSEQGFHGYTF.

The chain joins TRBV2 to TRBJ2-5, with 14 bases identical to TRBD2. Germline CDR1 SNHLY, CDR2 FYNNEI. The CDR3 sequence is 16 residues long. V lost 3 bases to trimming and J lost 4 bases; unmatched junction nucleotides: 4. This CDR3 reads CASSEGLAGDRETQYF. The DNA for the CDR3 is TGTGCCAGCAGTGAGGGACTAGCGGGAGATCGAGAGACCCAGTACTTC.